This T cell receptor (beta chain) was sequenced in a study of T cell changes during pregnancy in multiple sclerosis. V dropped 2 bases and J dropped 1; count of bases not matched to a gene: 8. Per the germline V gene, CDR1 is MGHRA and CDR2 is YSYEKL. CDR3 length: 16 residues. TCRdb's copy holds only in-frame clones and misses some; the assay was immunoSEQ multiplex PCR. The sample has tens of thousands of clones, 75% to 95% seen once. This chain uses TRBV4-1 with TRBJ2-7; 7 nucleotides match TRBD1. This receptor was obtained from a female donor with multiple sclerosis, enrolled in a pregnancy study. The sequenced sample was peripheral blood, obtained before pregnancy. The CDR3 sequence: CASSQIGDSKSYEQYF. The CDR3 DNA follows: TGCGCCAGCAGCCAAATAGGGGACAGTAAGTCCTACGAGCAGTACTTC.